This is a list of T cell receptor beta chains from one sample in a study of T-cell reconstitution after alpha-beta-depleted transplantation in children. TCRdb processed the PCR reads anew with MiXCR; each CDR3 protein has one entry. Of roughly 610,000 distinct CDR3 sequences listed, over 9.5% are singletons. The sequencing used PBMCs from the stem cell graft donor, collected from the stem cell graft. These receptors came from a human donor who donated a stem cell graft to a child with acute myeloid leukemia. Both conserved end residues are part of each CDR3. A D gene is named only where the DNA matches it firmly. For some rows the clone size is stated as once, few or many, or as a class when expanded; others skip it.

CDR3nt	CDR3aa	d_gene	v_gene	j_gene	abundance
TGCAGCGTATCGATACGGGAGACCCAGTACTTC	CSVSIRETQYF	.	TRBV29-1	TRBJ2-5	few
TGTGCCAGCAGCTCGGGACAGGGCTTCTCTGGAAACACCATATATTTT	CASSSGQGFSGNTIYF	TRBD1	TRBV5-6	TRBJ1-3	few
TGTGCCAGCGCCTTATACTCTGGAAACACCATATATTTT	CASALYSGNTIYF	.	TRBV7-3	TRBJ1-3	few
TGCAGCGTTAACAGGGGCGACTATGGCTACACCTTC	CSVNRGDYGYTF	TRBD1	TRBV29-1	TRBJ1-2	many
TGCAGTGTTAAACCGGGACAGGCGGGGATGCCGCAGTATTTT	CSVKPGQAGMPQYF	TRBD1	TRBV20-1	TRBJ2-3	.
TGTGCCATCCACTCGGAGGGCCGTAGCACAGATACGCAGTATTTT	CAIHSEGRSTDTQYF	.	TRBV18	TRBJ2-3	.
TGTGCCAGCAGTGACTCACCCACTATCATGCGACCCAATGAGCAGTTCTTC	CASSDSPTIMRPNEQFF	.	TRBV6-4	TRBJ2-1	few
TGTGCCAGCAGAGATTACGCTTCTGGAAACACCATATATTTT	CASRDYASGNTIYF	.	TRBV12-3/TRBV12-4	TRBJ1-3	many
TGCAGCGTTGTTGCCGCCGGAGGAGAGACCCAGTACTTC	CSVVAAGGETQYF	.	TRBV29-1	TRBJ2-5	many
TGTGCCAGCAGCTTCAGCTTAGGGGAGCAGTTCTTC	CASSFSLGEQFF	.	TRBV7-2	TRBJ2-1	.
TGCAGTGCCTCCTCACGGCTTAGCGGGTTCAGTCACCAAGAGACCCAGTACTTC	CSASSRLSGFSHQETQYF	TRBD2	TRBV20-1	TRBJ2-5	.
TGTGCCAGCAGCTTATACGGGACTAGCGGCACAGATACGCAGTATTTT	CASSLYGTSGTDTQYF	TRBD2	TRBV6-5	TRBJ2-3	.
TGTGCCAGCAGTTCCGCCCGGGGACTAGGGACAGATACGCAGTATTTT	CASSSARGLGTDTQYF	TRBD2	TRBV7-9	TRBJ2-3	few
TGCAGTGCTAAAGGACAGAAGAACACTGAAGCTTTCTTT	CSAKGQKNTEAFF	.	TRBV20-1	TRBJ1-1	.
TGTGCCAGCTCACCAAAAGAGGGGGTCCACAATGAGCAGTTCTTC	CASSPKEGVHNEQFF	.	TRBV18	TRBJ2-1	once
TGTGCCAGCAGCCCCCTGGCGGAGGAAATAGCCAAAAACATTCAGTACTTC	CASSPLAEEIAKNIQYF	.	TRBV7-9	TRBJ2-4	few
TGTGCCAGCGTCCCCAGGGGGACCGGGGAGCTGTTTTTT	CASVPRGTGELFF	TRBD1	TRBV6-2/TRBV6-3	TRBJ2-2	few
TGTGCCAGCACTACGACAGCATCTAACTATGGCTACACCTTC	CASTTTASNYGYTF	.	TRBV12-3/TRBV12-4	TRBJ1-2	few
TGCAGTGCCACTAGTGATCCCACAGATACGCAGTATTTT	CSATSDPTDTQYF	.	TRBV20-1	TRBJ2-3	.
TGTGCTAGCAGCTTAGTAGAGGGATCTGAAGCTTTCTTT	CASSLVEGSEAFF	.	TRBV7-7	TRBJ1-1	few
TGTGCCAGCAGCGTAGTCCCCCGTGGAGGCACAGATACGCAGTATTTT	CASSVVPRGGTDTQYF	.	TRBV9	TRBJ2-3	many
TGTGCCAGCAGAGGGGGGACAGGGTGGACTGAAGCTTTCTTT	CASRGGTGWTEAFF	TRBD1	TRBV28	TRBJ1-1	many
TGCACCGCCCTTCGGTTTCGCACCCCACAAGAGACCCAGTACTTC	CTALRFRTPQETQYF	.	TRBV29-1	TRBJ2-5	.
TGTGCCAGCAGCTCCCTACAGGGCTGGGGAAATGAGCAGTTCTTC	CASSSLQGWGNEQFF	.	TRBV12-3/TRBV12-4	TRBJ2-1	many
TGTGCCAGCAGTTATTTCGGGGGAAACACCGGGGAGCTGTTTTTT	CASSYFGGNTGELFF	.	TRBV6-5	TRBJ2-2	few
TGCAGCGTCACAGGGGCCTCTGGAAACACCATATATTTT	CSVTGASGNTIYF	TRBD1	TRBV29-1	TRBJ1-3	.
TGTGCCAGCGGTCGAGAGAGCTATGGCTACACCTTC	CASGRESYGYTF	.	TRBV7-9	TRBJ1-2	few
TGTGCCAGCAGCTTCGAAAAGGGGGCGCTCGGGGCCAACGTCCTGACTTTC	CASSFEKGALGANVLTF	TRBD1	TRBV7-8	TRBJ2-6	.
TGTGCCAGTTGTCCCGACGGCGGGGAGCTGTTTTTT	CASCPDGGELFF	.	TRBV12-3/TRBV12-4	TRBJ2-2	many
TGTGCCAGCAGTTTTCCCCTTCGGGGCTACGAGCAGTACTTC	CASSFPLRGYEQYF	.	TRBV6-5	TRBJ2-7	few
TGCAGTGCTAAACTCGACGGGCCGGATACGCAGTATTTT	CSAKLDGPDTQYF	.	TRBV20-1	TRBJ2-3	many
TGTGCCAGCAGCTGGAGCGGCTACGAGCAGTACTTC	CASSWSGYEQYF	.	TRBV7-2	TRBJ2-7	.
TGCGCCAGCAGCTTGAAAGACGCCGGGGGAGAGGGTGAAGCTTTCTTT	CASSLKDAGGEGEAFF	.	TRBV5-1	TRBJ1-1	.
TGTGCCAGCAGCTTAGGCGATTTAGGGGAAAAACTGTTTTTT	CASSLGDLGEKLFF	.	TRBV7-2	TRBJ1-4	many
TGTGCCAGCAGTGCGGCGGGGACCTCCTACAATGAGCAGTTCTTC	CASSAAGTSYNEQFF	.	TRBV2	TRBJ2-1	many
TGCGCCGCCGAGGGGACAGGTCTGCTCGAGCAGTACTTC	CAAEGTGLLEQYF	TRBD1	TRBV10-2	TRBJ2-7	many
TGTGCCAGCAGCGTAGGGGTAGGGGGCTACAATGAGCAGTTCTTC	CASSVGVGGYNEQFF	.	TRBV7-9	TRBJ2-1	few
TGTGCCAGCAGTTTGATAGCGGAAACTGCCTACAATGAGCAGTTCTTC	CASSLIAETAYNEQFF	.	TRBV27	TRBJ2-1	many
TGCAGTGCTAGAGAAACCACATGGACCTACGAGCAGTACTTC	CSARETTWTYEQYF	.	TRBV20-1	TRBJ2-7	few
TGTGCCAGCAGTTACCCGACAGGGGGGTACACTGAAGCTTTCTTT	CASSYPTGGYTEAFF	TRBD1	TRBV6-2/TRBV6-3	TRBJ1-1	few
TGTGCCACCAGTGATCCAAGATGGTCCTACAATGAGCAGTTCTTC	CATSDPRWSYNEQFF	.	TRBV24-1	TRBJ2-1	many
TGCGCCAGCAGCTTGGCCGGACAGGGGAAGACGGGGAAAGCTTTCTTT	CASSLAGQGKTGKAFF	TRBD1	TRBV5-1	TRBJ1-1	few
TGTGCCAGCAGCTTAATGACGGGTATGAACACTGAAGCTTTCTTT	CASSLMTGMNTEAFF	.	TRBV11-2	TRBJ1-1	many
TGTGCCAGCAGTTACTCGAAGGGGTCGTTGAACACTGAAGCTTTCTTT	CASSYSKGSLNTEAFF	.	TRBV6-2/TRBV6-3	TRBJ1-1	.
TGTGCCACCAGTGATTTGCCTCAGGGTGGCGGTGAGCAGTTCTTC	CATSDLPQGGGEQFF	.	TRBV24-1	TRBJ2-1	few